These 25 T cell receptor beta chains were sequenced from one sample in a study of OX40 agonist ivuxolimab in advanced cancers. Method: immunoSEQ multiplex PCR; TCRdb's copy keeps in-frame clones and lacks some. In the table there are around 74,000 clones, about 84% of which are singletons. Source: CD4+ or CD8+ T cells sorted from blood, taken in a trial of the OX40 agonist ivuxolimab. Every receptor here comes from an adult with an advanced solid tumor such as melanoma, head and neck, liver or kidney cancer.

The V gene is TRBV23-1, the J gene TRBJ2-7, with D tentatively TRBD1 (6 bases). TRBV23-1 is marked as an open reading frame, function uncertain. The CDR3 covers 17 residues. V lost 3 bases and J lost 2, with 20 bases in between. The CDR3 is CASSHPSSGTRPYEQYF. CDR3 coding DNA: TGCGCCAGCAGTCACCCATCGTCCGGGACAAGGCCCTACGAGCAGTACTTC.

CDR3 coding DNA: TGTGCCAGTAGTATCGTGGCGGGAGGTAACACCGGGGAGCTGTTTTTT. The encoded protein is CASSIVAGGNTGELFF. The chain is built from TRBV19 and TRBJ2-2, with TRBD2 matching over 8 bases. Germline V gene data show CDR1 as LNHDA and CDR2 as SQIVND (reference sequence). V gave up 3 bases and J gave up 2 bases; unmatched junction bases: 5. The length of the CDR3 is 16 residues.

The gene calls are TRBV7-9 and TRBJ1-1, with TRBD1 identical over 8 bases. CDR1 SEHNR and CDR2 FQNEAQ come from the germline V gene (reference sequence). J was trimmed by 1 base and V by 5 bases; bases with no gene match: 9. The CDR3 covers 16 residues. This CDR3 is CASSPLTGVRNTEAFF. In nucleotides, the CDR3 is TGTGCCAGCAGCCCCCTGACAGGGGTCAGGAACACTGAAGCTTTCTTT. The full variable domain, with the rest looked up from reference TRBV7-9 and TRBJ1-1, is DTGVSQNPRHKITKRGQNVTFRCDPISEHNRLYWYRQTLGQGPEFLTYFQNEAQLEKSRLLSDRFSAERPKGSFSTLEIQRTEQGDSAMYLCASSPLTGVRNTEAFFGQGTRLTVV.

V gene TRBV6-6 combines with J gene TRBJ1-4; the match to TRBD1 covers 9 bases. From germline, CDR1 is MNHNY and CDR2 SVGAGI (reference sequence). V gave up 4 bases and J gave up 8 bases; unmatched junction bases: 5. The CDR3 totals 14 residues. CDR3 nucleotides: TGTGCCAGCAGTTGGGACAGGGAGCGGGAAAAACTGTTTTTT. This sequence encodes CASSWDREREKLFF.

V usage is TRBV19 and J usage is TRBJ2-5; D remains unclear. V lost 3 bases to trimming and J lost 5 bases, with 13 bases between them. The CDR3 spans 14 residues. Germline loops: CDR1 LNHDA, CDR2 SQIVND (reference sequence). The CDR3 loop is CASSMGPQAETQYF. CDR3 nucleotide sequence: TGTGCCAGTAGTATGGGCCCCCAGGCGGAGACCCAGTACTTC. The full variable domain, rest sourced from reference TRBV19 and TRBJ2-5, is DGGITQSPKYLFRKEGQNVTLSCEQNLNHDAMYWYRQDPGQGLRLIYYSQIVNDFQKGDIAEGYSVSREKKESFPLTVTSAQKNPTAFYLCASSMGPQAETQYFGPGTRLLVL.

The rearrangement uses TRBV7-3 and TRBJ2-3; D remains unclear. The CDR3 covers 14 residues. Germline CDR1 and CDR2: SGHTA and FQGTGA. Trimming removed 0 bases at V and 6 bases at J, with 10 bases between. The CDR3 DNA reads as TGTGCCAGCAGCTTAACGGGGTTCCGCGATACGCAGTATTTT. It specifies CASSLTGFRDTQYF.

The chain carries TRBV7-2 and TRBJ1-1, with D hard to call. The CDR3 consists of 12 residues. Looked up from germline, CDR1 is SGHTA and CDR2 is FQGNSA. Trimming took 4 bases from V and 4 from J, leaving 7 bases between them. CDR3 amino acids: CASSSRPTEAFF. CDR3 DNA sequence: TGTGCCAGCAGCTCTCGCCCCACTGAAGCTTTCTTT.

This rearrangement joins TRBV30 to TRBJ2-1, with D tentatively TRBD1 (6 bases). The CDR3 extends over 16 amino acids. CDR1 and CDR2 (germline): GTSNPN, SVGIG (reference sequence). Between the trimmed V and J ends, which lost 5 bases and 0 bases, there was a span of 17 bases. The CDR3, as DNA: TGTGCCTGGGAGAGCCCGGACAGAATCTCCTACAATGAGCAGTTCTTC. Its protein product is CAWESPDRISYNEQFF.

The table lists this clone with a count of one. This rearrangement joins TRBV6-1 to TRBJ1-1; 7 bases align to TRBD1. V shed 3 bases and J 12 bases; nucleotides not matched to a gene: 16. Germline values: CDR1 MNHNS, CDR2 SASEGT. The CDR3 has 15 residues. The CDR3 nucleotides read TGTGCCAGCAGTGACTATTCTAGGGGGCGAGGGGTTACTTTCTTT. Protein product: CASSDYSRGRGVTFF.

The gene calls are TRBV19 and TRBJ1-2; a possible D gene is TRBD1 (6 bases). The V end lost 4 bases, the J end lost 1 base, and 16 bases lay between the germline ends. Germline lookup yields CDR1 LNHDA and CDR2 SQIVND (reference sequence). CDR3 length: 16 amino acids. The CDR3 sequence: CASSTDRSPVNYGYTF. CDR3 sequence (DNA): TGTGCCAGTAGTACAGACAGGAGCCCAGTTAACTATGGCTACACCTTC.

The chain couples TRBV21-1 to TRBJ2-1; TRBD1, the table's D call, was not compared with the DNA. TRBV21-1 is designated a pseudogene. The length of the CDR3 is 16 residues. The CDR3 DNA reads TGTGCCAGCAGCAAAAGTCCTTGGAGGGGGCGCTATGAGCAGTTCTTC. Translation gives CASSKSPWRGRYEQFF.

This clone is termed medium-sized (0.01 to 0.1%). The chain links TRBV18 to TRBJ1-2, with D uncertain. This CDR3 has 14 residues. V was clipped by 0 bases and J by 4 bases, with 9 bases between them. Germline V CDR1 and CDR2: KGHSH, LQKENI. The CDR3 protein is CASSPPEVTYGYTF. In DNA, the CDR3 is TGTGCCAGCTCACCACCGGAGGTTACCTATGGCTACACCTTC. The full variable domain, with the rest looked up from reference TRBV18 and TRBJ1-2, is NAGVMQNPRHLVRRRGQEARLRCSPMKGHSHVYWYRQLPEEGLKFMVYLQKENIIDESGMPKERFSAEFPKEGPSILRIQQVVRGDSAAYFCASSPPEVTYGYTFGSGTRLTVV.

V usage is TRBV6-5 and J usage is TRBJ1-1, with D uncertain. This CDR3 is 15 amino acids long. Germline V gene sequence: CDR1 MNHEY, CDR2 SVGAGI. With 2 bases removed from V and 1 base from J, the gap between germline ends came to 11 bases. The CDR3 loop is CASSYRGLSNTEAFF. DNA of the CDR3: TGTGCCAGCAGTTACAGAGGCCTTTCGAACACTGAAGCTTTCTTT.

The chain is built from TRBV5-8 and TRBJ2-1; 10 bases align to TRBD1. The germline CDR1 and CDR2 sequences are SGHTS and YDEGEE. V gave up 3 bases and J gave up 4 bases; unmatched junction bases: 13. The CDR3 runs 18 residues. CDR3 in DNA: TGTGCCAGCAGCTCCCCAGCAGTGCCGGGACAGGGGTACAATGAGCAGTTCTTC. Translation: CASSSPAVPGQGYNEQFF.

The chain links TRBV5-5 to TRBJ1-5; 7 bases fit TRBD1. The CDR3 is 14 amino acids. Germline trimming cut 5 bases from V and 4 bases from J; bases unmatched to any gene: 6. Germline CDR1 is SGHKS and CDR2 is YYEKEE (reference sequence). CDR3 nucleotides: TGTGCCAGCAGAGTGGGGACAGATAATCAGCCCCAGCATTTT. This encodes CASRVGTDNQPQHF.

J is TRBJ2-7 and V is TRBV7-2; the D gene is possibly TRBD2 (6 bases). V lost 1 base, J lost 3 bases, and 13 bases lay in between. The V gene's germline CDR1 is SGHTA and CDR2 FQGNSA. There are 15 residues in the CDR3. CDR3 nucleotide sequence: TGTGCCAGCAGCTTAGTTGGTGGGGGGAACTACGAGCAGTACTTC. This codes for CASSLVGGGNYEQYF.

The CDR3 region is CASSSQPGEANSPLHF. The CDR3 nucleotides are TGTGCCAGCAGCTCCCAACCTGGGGAGGCCAATTCACCCCTCCACTTT. The chain uses TRBV7-6 and TRBJ1-6; D gene ambiguous. Germline V lookup: CDR1 SGHVS, CDR2 FNYEAQ. The CDR3 runs 16 residues. V was shortened by 4 bases and J by 7 bases, with 17 bases between the two germline ends.

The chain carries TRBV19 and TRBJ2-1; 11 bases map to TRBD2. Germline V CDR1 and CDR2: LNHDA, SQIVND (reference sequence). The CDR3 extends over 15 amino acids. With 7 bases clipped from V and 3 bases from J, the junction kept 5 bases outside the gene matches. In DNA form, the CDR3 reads TGTGCCAGTAAACTAACTAGCGGGAGCTACAATGAGCAGTTCTTC. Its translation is CASKLTSGSYNEQFF.

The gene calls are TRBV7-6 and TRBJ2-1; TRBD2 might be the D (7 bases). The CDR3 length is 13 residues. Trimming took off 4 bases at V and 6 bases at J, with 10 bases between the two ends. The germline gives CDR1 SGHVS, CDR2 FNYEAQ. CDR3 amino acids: CASSSGEGNEQFF. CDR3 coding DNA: TGTGCCAGCAGCTCAGGGGAGGGCAATGAGCAGTTCTTC.

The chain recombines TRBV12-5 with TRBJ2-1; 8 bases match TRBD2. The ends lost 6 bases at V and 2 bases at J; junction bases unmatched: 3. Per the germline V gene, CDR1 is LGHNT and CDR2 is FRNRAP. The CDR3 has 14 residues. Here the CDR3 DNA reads TGTGCTAGTGGGATTAGCGGGGCCTACAATGAGCAGTTCTTC. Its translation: CASGISGAYNEQFF. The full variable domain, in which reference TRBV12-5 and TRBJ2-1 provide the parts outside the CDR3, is DARVTQTPRHKVTEMGQEVTMRCQPILGHNTVFWYRQTMMQGLELLAYFRNRAPLDDSGMPKDRFSAEMPDATLATLKIQPSEPRDSAVYFCASGISGAYNEQFFGPGTRLTVL.

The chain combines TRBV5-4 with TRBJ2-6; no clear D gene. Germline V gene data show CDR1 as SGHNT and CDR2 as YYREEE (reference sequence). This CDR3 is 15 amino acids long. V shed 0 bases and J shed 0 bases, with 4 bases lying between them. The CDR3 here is CASSLDLSGANVLTF. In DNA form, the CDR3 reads TGTGCCAGCAGCTTGGACCTCTCTGGGGCCAACGTCCTGACTTTC.

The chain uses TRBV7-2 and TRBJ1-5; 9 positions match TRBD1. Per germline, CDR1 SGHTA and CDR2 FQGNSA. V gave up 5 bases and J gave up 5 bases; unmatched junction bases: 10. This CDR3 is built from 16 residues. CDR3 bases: TGTGCCAGCAGCCTCCTGGACAGGGGTTGGGATCAGCCCCAGCATTTT. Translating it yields CASSLLDRGWDQPQHF.

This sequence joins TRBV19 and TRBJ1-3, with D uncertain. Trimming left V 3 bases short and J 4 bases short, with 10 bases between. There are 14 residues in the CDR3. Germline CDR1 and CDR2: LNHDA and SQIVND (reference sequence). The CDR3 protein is CASSIGSAGNTIYF. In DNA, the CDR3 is TGTGCCAGTAGTATCGGGTCAGCCGGAAACACCATATATTTT.

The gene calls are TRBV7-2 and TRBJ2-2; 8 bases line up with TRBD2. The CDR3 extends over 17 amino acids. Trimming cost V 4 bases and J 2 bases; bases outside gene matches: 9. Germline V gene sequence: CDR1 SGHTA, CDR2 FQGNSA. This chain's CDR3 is CASSSRTSSGNTGELFF. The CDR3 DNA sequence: TGTGCCAGCAGCTCCCGGACTAGCTCGGGAAACACCGGGGAGCTGTTTTTT.

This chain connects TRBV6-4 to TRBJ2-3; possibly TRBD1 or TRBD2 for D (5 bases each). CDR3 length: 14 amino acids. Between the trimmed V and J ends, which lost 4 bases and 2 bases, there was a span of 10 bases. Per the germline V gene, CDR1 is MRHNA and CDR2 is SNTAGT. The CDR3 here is CASSGGDDTDTQYF. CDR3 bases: TGTGCCAGCAGTGGAGGGGACGACACAGATACGCAGTATTTT.